A selection of T cell receptor beta chains follows, all from one sample in a study of T cell responses to AZD1222 COVID-19 vaccine. The repertoire was sequenced with immunoSEQ multiplex PCR; TCRdb's copy has only in-frame clones and lacks some. The sample consists of nearly 200,000 clones, approximately 94% of them appearing once. This material consisted of peripheral blood, taken 28 days after the second AZD1222 dose. The source of these receptors is an adult who received the AZD1222 COVID-19 vaccine. Each CDR3 is given with its conserved first and last residue. A D gene is named only where the DNA matches it firmly. Clone size, where shown, is once, few, many, or a class for clones that have expanded.

j_gene	v_gene	abundance	d_gene	CDR3nt	CDR3aa
TRBJ2-3	TRBV7-3	.	.	TGTGCCAGCAGCCCGACGGGGACTGGCACAGATACGCAGTATTTT	CASSPTGTGTDTQYF
TRBJ2-7	TRBV5-6	once	TRBD1	TGTGCCAGCAGCGGAACCGGGACAGGGGCCCCCTACGAGCAGTACTTC	CASSGTGTGAPYEQYF
TRBJ1-3	TRBV9	.	TRBD1	TGTGCCAGCAGCGGTTCATACCGGGACAGGGCTGGAAACACCATATATTTT	CASSGSYRDRAGNTIYF
TRBJ1-4	TRBV7-9	.	TRBD1	TGTGCCAGCAGCCCAGGGACAGGGGGAGAAGAAAAACTGTTTTTT	CASSPGTGGEEKLFF
TRBJ1-5	TRBV12-3/TRBV12-4	.	.	TGTGCCAGCAGTTTAGGGACGGGACCACCCCAGCATTTT	CASSLGTGPPQHF
TRBJ2-1	TRBV7-3	.	TRBD1	TGTGCCAGCAGCTTCGGACAGGGTTTGTACAATGAGCAGTTCTTC	CASSFGQGLYNEQFF
TRBJ1-2	TRBV5-1	.	.	TGCGCCAGCAGTAACAGCCTGGTGGATGGCTACACCTTC	CASSNSLVDGYTF
TRBJ1-2	TRBV28	.	.	TGTGCCAGCAGGAAAGGGAGTCGGAACTATGGCTACACCTTC	CASRKGSRNYGYTF
TRBJ1-1	TRBV12-3/TRBV12-4	.	.	TGTGCCAGCGGCTGGGGGGTCACTGAAGCTTTCTTT	CASGWGVTEAFF
TRBJ2-3	TRBV4-3	.	TRBD2	TGCGCCAGCAGCCGGGGTGAACGGGGGGGTTTCACAGATACGCAGTATTTT	CASSRGERGGFTDTQYF
TRBJ2-7	TRBV11-2	.	TRBD1	TGTGCCAGCAGCGGGCAGGGGGCCCTCTTACTCTACGAGCAGTACTTC	CASSGQGALLLYEQYF
TRBJ2-7	TRBV4-2	.	.	TGTGCCAGCAGCCAACGAGCCAGACAGGCAAACTACGAGCAGTACTTC	CASSQRARQANYEQYF
TRBJ2-4	TRBV2	.	.	TGTGCCAGCAGTGAGGGTGAGGGCAGGGGCTTTGCCAAAAACATTCAGTACTTC	CASSEGEGRGFAKNIQYF
TRBJ1-2	TRBV6-5	.	.	TGTGCCAGCAGTTACTCAGGGGGGGCTAACTATGGCTACACCTTC	CASSYSGGANYGYTF
TRBJ1-5	TRBV2	few	.	TGTGCCAGCCGTGGACAACACAATCAGCCCCAGCATTTT	CASRGQHNQPQHF
TRBJ2-1	TRBV2	.	TRBD1	TGTGCCAGCACTCAACCGGGACAGGGATTGAATGAGCAGTTCTTC	CASTQPGQGLNEQFF
TRBJ1-2	TRBV7-2	.	.	TGTGCCAGCAGCTCACAGGGAAGTGGCTACACCTTC	CASSSQGSGYTF
TRBJ2-7	TRBV9	.	TRBD1	TGTGCCAGCAGCGTAGGAGGGACAGGGAATTCCGAGCAGTACTTC	CASSVGGTGNSEQYF
TRBJ1-6	TRBV10-3	.	.	TGTGCCATCAGTGAGGGGGGAAATTCACCCCTCCACTTT	CAISEGGNSPLHF
TRBJ2-2	TRBV6-1	.	.	TGTGCCAGCAGTGAGGGGGCACGGAGCACCGGGGAGCTGTTTTTT	CASSEGARSTGELFF
TRBJ2-1	TRBV7-3	once	.	TGTGCCAGCAGCTTAAGAGGGGGGACCTACAATGAGCAGTTCTTC	CASSLRGGTYNEQFF
TRBJ2-3	TRBV28	.	.	TGTGCCAGCAGTTCCGGGGGTAGCACAGATACGCAGTATTTT	CASSSGGSTDTQYF
TRBJ1-3	TRBV7-9	.	TRBD1	TGTGCCAGCAGCTTAAGGGACAGGGGAAACAACACCATATATTTT	CASSLRDRGNNTIYF
TRBJ2-1	TRBV2	.	TRBD2	TGTGCCAGCAGGAGCGGGGGTACTGAGCAGTTCTTC	CASRSGGTEQFF
TRBJ1-5	TRBV5-6	.	.	TGTGCCAGCAGCTTGGGGCAGGGACCCTTAAATCAGCCCCAGCATTTT	CASSLGQGPLNQPQHF
TRBJ1-5	TRBV6-4	few	.	TGTGCCAGCAGTGACCAGCATGGGGGCCTTAGGCAGCCCCAGCATTTT	CASSDQHGGLRQPQHF
TRBJ1-1	TRBV5-1	.	TRBD1	TGCGCCAGCTCTCTGACAGGGGTTACTGAAGCTTTCTTT	CASSLTGVTEAFF
TRBJ2-1	TRBV7-2	.	.	TGTGCCAGCAGCTTAGACCAGGGCTCGTACAATGAGCAGTTCTTC	CASSLDQGSYNEQFF
TRBJ1-5	TRBV6-2/TRBV6-3	once	TRBD1	TGTGCCAGCAGTTCAGACCGGGACAGGGGTTTCGGGGCCCAGCATTTT	CASSSDRDRGFGAQHF
TRBJ1-1	TRBV5-5	.	TRBD1	TGTGCCAGCAGCTGGTCCGGGACAGGGAACACTGAAGCTTTCTTT	CASSWSGTGNTEAFF
TRBJ1-1	TRBV10-3	.	.	TGTGCCATCAGTGAAGGAGATGGAGCTTTCTTT	CAISEGDGAFF
TRBJ1-5	TRBV2	.	.	TGTGCCAGCAGCCGCGAGAAGTTTAATCAGCCCCAGCATTTT	CASSREKFNQPQHF
TRBJ1-1	TRBV6-1	once	.	TGTGCCAGCAGTTTTGGGGCCAGCAACACTGAAGCTTTCTTT	CASSFGASNTEAFF
TRBJ1-2	TRBV14	.	.	TGTGCCAGCAGCCAAGGAAATGCAGGGAACGTAGGCTACACCTTC	CASSQGNAGNVGYTF
TRBJ1-6	TRBV5-1	once	.	TGCGCCAGCAGCTCAGCGCTCCGGGGTTCTCTCCACTTT	CASSSALRGSLHF
TRBJ1-1	TRBV2	.	.	TGTGCCAGCACAGGGAATCGAGCTGGAGGCACTGAAGCTTTCTTT	CASTGNRAGGTEAFF
TRBJ1-2	TRBV5-4	.	.	TGTGCCAGCAGCTTAGGGGACAAATACTATGGCTACACCTTC	CASSLGDKYYGYTF
TRBJ1-5	TRBV12-3/TRBV12-4	.	.	TGTGCCAGCAGTTTACACGGTCAGCCCCAGCATTTT	CASSLHGQPQHF
TRBJ1-1	TRBV2	.	.	TGTGCCAGCCTGGCAGTGACCATGAACACTGAAGCTTTCTTT	CASLAVTMNTEAFF
TRBJ1-1	TRBV5-1	.	.	TGCGCCAGCAGCCAATCGGCCAAGAACACTGAAGCTTTCTTT	CASSQSAKNTEAFF
TRBJ2-2	TRBV7-9	.	TRBD1	TGTGCCAGCAGCAGCCGGGACAGCTCCCCCTTGGGGGGGGAGCTGTTTTTT	CASSSRDSSPLGGELFF
TRBJ1-1	TRBV19	.	.	TGTGCCAGTAGTATAATCGGCAGTTTGGCCTACGAGAACACTGAAGCTTTCTTT	CASSIIGSLAYENTEAFF
TRBJ1-1	TRBV5-4	.	.	TGTGCCAGCAGAGGGCAGGGTAATAGGTACACTGAAGCTTTCTTT	CASRGQGNRYTEAFF
TRBJ1-2	TRBV7-2	once	TRBD1	TGTGCCAGCAGCTTGACAGGGGGCGCGGGAGGAAACTATGGCTACACCTTC	CASSLTGGAGGNYGYTF
TRBJ1-1	TRBV25-1	.	.	TGTGCCAGCAGTGAATTAAACACTGGGACGGCGAACACTGAAGCTTTCTTT	CASSELNTGTANTEAFF
TRBJ2-5	TRBV11-2	.	.	TGTGCCAGCAGCTTAGTGGCAGGGGGGAAAGAGACCCAGTACTTC	CASSLVAGGKETQYF